The rows below give T cell receptor beta chains drawn from one sample of a study of T cells in severe cutaneous drug reactions. TCRdb reanalyzed the multiplex PCR reads, giving one entry per CDR3 protein sequence and no DNA. Its table records some 9,900 distinct CDR3 sequences. Source material: cells from a skin blister. These TCRs come from a human donor with Stevens-Johnson syndrome, a severe cutaneous drug reaction. Each CDR3 is given with its conserved first and last residue. Fields, in order: CDR3 protein, clone size, J gene, V gene. Some rows mark clone size as missing; the rest say once, few, many or name a class of expanded clone.

CDR3aa: CSAGGQGRYEQYF; abundance: -; j_gene: TRBJ2-7; v_gene: TRBV20-1
CDR3aa: CSARDLRGGPYNEQFF; abundance: medium-sized; j_gene: TRBJ2-1; v_gene: TRBV20-1
CDR3aa: CSARDLTGSSYNEQFF; abundance: -; j_gene: TRBJ2-1; v_gene: TRBV20-1
CDR3aa: CASSLSPGGGGETEAFF; abundance: -; j_gene: TRBJ1-1; v_gene: TRBV18
CDR3aa: CSVAPGRLYEQYF; abundance: -; j_gene: TRBJ2-7; v_gene: TRBV29-1
CDR3aa: CSASSSRAYNEQFF; abundance: medium-sized; j_gene: TRBJ2-1; v_gene: TRBV20-1
CDR3aa: CSARTSGYSTDTQYF; abundance: medium-sized; j_gene: TRBJ2-3; v_gene: TRBV20-1
CDR3aa: CSATQPRTYEQYF; abundance: medium-sized; j_gene: TRBJ2-7; v_gene: TRBV20-1
CDR3aa: CSARHGVHTDTQYF; abundance: medium-sized; j_gene: TRBJ2-3; v_gene: TRBV20-1
CDR3aa: CSASGLAGAIPYEQYF; abundance: -; j_gene: TRBJ2-7; v_gene: TRBV20-1
CDR3aa: CSAPLGQLQTQYF; abundance: -; j_gene: TRBJ2-5; v_gene: TRBV20-1
CDR3aa: CSVEASSLQETQYF; abundance: -; j_gene: TRBJ2-5; v_gene: TRBV29-1
CDR3aa: CSASVGGTVSNEQFF; abundance: -; j_gene: TRBJ2-1; v_gene: TRBV20-1
CDR3aa: CSARDLGRSSTDTQYF; abundance: -; j_gene: TRBJ2-3; v_gene: TRBV20-1
CDR3aa: CAIRQGGGNSPLHF; abundance: -; j_gene: TRBJ1-6; v_gene: TRBV10-3
CDR3aa: CSALPSRDQPQHF; abundance: medium-sized; j_gene: TRBJ1-5; v_gene: TRBV20-1
CDR3aa: CSAVPDGAGGNTIYF; abundance: medium-sized; j_gene: TRBJ1-3; v_gene: TRBV29-1
CDR3aa: CSVEDLPEESSYNEQFF; abundance: -; j_gene: TRBJ2-1; v_gene: TRBV29-1
CDR3aa: CSARASGQSVGSQYF; abundance: -; j_gene: TRBJ2-5; v_gene: TRBV20-1
CDR3aa: CSVVPLVSYEQYF; abundance: -; j_gene: TRBJ2-7; v_gene: TRBV29-1
CDR3aa: CSTLAGAPYNEQFF; abundance: -; j_gene: TRBJ2-1; v_gene: TRBV29-1
CDR3aa: CASSLGPNRDSNYGYTF; abundance: -; j_gene: TRBJ1-2; v_gene: TRBV7-9
CDR3aa: CSARGTHNTEAFF; abundance: -; j_gene: TRBJ1-1; v_gene: TRBV20-1
CDR3aa: CASSRRAGLSYEQYF; abundance: medium-sized; j_gene: TRBJ2-7; v_gene: TRBV7-8
CDR3aa: CSVGRGQWETQYF; abundance: -; j_gene: TRBJ2-5; v_gene: TRBV29-1
CDR3aa: CSVEVTERAGRSLEQYF; abundance: -; j_gene: TRBJ2-7; v_gene: TRBV29-1
CDR3aa: CSVLRGGAGNTEAFF; abundance: -; j_gene: TRBJ1-1; v_gene: TRBV29-1
CDR3aa: CSAPRQGWDYRSSYNEQFF; abundance: -; j_gene: TRBJ2-1; v_gene: TRBV20-1
CDR3aa: CASSSDEKLFF; abundance: large; j_gene: TRBJ1-4; v_gene: TRBV12-3/TRBV12-4